The 11 T cell receptor beta chains given below trace back to one sample, sequenced in a study of T-cell reconstitution after alpha-beta-depleted transplantation in children. The TCRbeta library was prepared with unique molecular identifiers. MiXCR, run by TCRdb on the PCR reads, gives a single entry per CDR3 protein. The sample shows some 75,000 distinct CDR3 sequences, around 7.9% of them seen only once. The sequenced sample was PBMCs from the stem cell graft donor, obtained from the stem cell graft. The receptors shown here come from a human donor who donated a stem cell graft to a child with acute lymphoblastic leukemia.

This clonotype has just a few counts. This chain uses TRBV6-5 with TRBJ1-1, with no clear D. The CDR3 runs to 16 residues. CDR1 is MNHEY, CDR2 SVGAGI, per germline. V was cut by 3 bases and J by 0 bases, with 14 bases left in between. Written as DNA, the CDR3 is TGTGCCAGCAGTTATGAGGCAGGAGACATGAACACTGAAGCTTTCTTT. This sequence encodes CASSYEAGDMNTEAFF.

This clonotype was detected ten times or more. The V gene is TRBV5-1, the J gene TRBJ2-1; TRBD2 agrees at 9 bases. The CDR3 loop spans 17 amino acids. The J segment lost 0 bases and the V segment lost 1 base, leaving 5 bases of the junction unmatched. The germline V gene has CDR1 SGHRS and CDR2 YFSETQ. The DNA of the CDR3 is TGCGCCAGCAGCTTGCGGCGGGAGGGGAGCTCCTACAATGAGCAGTTCTTC. Its protein product is CASSLRREGSSYNEQFF.

V and J are TRBV28 and TRBJ1-2; the match to TRBD1 covers 8 bases. This CDR3 contains 16 residues. The junction had 15 bases not matched to a gene; V was cut back by 5 bases and J by 7 bases. CDR1 is MDHEN, CDR2 SYDVKM, per germline. CDR3 in DNA: TGTGCCAGCAGTGGAATCCAGGGGGCCCAATCCCGTGGCTACACCTTC. It encodes CASSGIQGAQSRGYTF.

This clonotype has only a few counts. The chain has TRBV29-1 and TRBJ1-1; D is unresolved. The V end lost 3 bases, the J end lost 3 bases, and 11 bases lay between the germline ends. CDR1 and CDR2 from the germline V gene are SQVTM and ANQGSEA. The CDR3 runs to 13 residues. CDR3 coding DNA: TGCAGCGTTGAGGCAGGCGTGGACACTGAAGCTTTCTTT. Translation gives CSVEAGVDTEAFF. The entire variable domain, with the rest obtained from reference TRBV29-1 and TRBJ1-1, is as follows: SAVISQKPSRDICQRGTSLTIQCQVDSQVTMMFWYRQQPGQSLTLIATANQGSEATYESGFVIDKFPISRPNLTFSTLTVSNMSPEDSSIYLCSVEAGVDTEAFFGQGTRLTVV.

Many counts were recorded for this clonotype. The chain uses TRBV7-2 and TRBJ2-2, with D perhaps being TRBD1 or TRBD2 (5 bases each). The CDR3 has 16 amino acids. V was shortened by 1 base and J by 5 bases, with 14 bases between the two germline ends. From germline, CDR1 is SGHTA and CDR2 FQGNSA. CDR3 sequence (DNA): TGTGCCAGCAGCTTAGAGAGGGGCTTGAGGACCGGGGAGCTGTTTTTT. Its translation is CASSLERGLRTGELFF.

The chain joins TRBV3-1 to TRBJ2-5; D is undetermined. This CDR3 contains 14 residues. Looked up from germline, CDR1 is LGHDT and CDR2 is YNNKEL (reference sequence). Trimming removed 4 bases from V and 7 bases from J, with 16 bases in between. The CDR3 loop reads CASSLGSHVGTQYF. In DNA, the CDR3 is TGTGCCAGCAGCCTGGGCTCCCACGTCGGGACCCAGTACTTC.

There are many counts of this clonotype. The chain couples TRBV5-1 to TRBJ2-5; D gene ambiguous. This CDR3 has 15 amino acids. V lost 0 bases and J lost 5, with 14 bases in between. Germline loops: CDR1 SGHRS, CDR2 YFSETQ. The CDR3 coding sequence is TGCGCCAGCAGCTTGGTTGGGCCTTCCGGGGAGACCCAGTACTTC. Translation gives CASSLVGPSGETQYF.

Judged by abundance, this clonotype is medium-sized. The chain links TRBV5-1 to TRBJ2-3; the match to TRBD2 covers 12 bases. V shed 4 bases, J shed 2 bases, and the junction held 5 bases outside the gene matches. The germline V gene has CDR1 SGHRS and CDR2 YFSETQ. The CDR3 is 16 amino acids. CDR3 loop: CASSQWTSGNTDTQYF. DNA of the CDR3: TGCGCCAGCAGCCAATGGACTAGCGGGAACACAGATACGCAGTATTTT.

Notes on this clonotype: A junction end diverges from the germline sequence, so it may reflect a read error. The V gene is TRBV3-1, the J gene TRBJ1-2; D is perhaps TRBD1 (6 bases). This CDR3 has 15 amino acids. The germline V gene encodes CDR1 LGHDT and CDR2 YNNKEL (reference sequence). CDR3 DNA: TGTGCCAGCACCCAAGCCCGGGGGGGGCTTCGGGGCTACACCTTC. Translated: CASTQARGGLRGYTF.

V usage is TRBV11-1 and J usage is TRBJ2-6; 9 bases match TRBD1. This CDR3 comprises 18 residues. Germline values: CDR1 SGHAT, CDR2 FQDESV (reference sequence). V shed 5 bases, J shed 0 bases, and the junction held 8 bases outside the gene matches. CDR3 region: CASSPPGQGPSGANVLTF. The CDR3 DNA follows: TGTGCCAGCAGCCCGCCGGGACAGGGACCCTCTGGGGCCAACGTCCTGACTTTC.

The rearrangement uses TRBV7-3 and TRBJ2-3; D may correspond to TRBD1 or TRBD2 (6 bases each). CDR1 SGHTA and CDR2 FQGTGA come from the germline V gene. V was trimmed by 2 bases and J by 0 bases, leaving 9 bases between them. The CDR3 runs 15 residues. The CDR3 region has the DNA TGTGCCAGCAGCTTAGGGGGGCAGAGCACAGATACGCAGTATTTT. Protein sequence: CASSLGGQSTDTQYF.